The 16 T cell receptor beta chains below come from one sample, sequenced in a study of cytomegalovirus exposure and HLA in healthy donors. In the PCR, 60 Vbeta and 13 Jbeta primers were used. Data came from immunoSEQ multiplex PCR; TCRdb stores just in-frame clones and leaves some out. The sample includes about 140,000 clones, 77% of them seen just once. Sequences were obtained from PBMCs. These TCRs come from a female donor in good health and CMV-seronegative.

The chain uses TRBV5-4 and TRBJ1-1, with 11 positions matching TRBD1. J was trimmed by 1 base and V by 6 bases; bases with no gene match: 17. The CDR3 runs to 19 residues. CDR1 SGHNT and CDR2 YYREEE come from the germline V gene (reference sequence). The CDR3 spells CASTIGPPGQGVSNTEAFF. The CDR3 DNA reads TGTGCCAGCACCATTGGGCCCCCGGGACAGGGGGTTTCGAACACTGAAGCTTTCTTT. The full variable domain, rest sourced from reference TRBV5-4 and TRBJ1-1, is ETGVTQSPTHLIKTRGQQVTLRCSSQSGHNTVSWYQQALGQGPQFIFQYYREEENGRGNFPPRFSGLQFPNYSSELNVNALELDDSALYLCASTIGPPGQGVSNTEAFFGQGTRLTVV.

The chain combines TRBV2 with TRBJ2-2; 9 bases fit TRBD2. CDR1 is SNHLY and CDR2 is FYNNEI in the germline V gene. This CDR3 is 14 amino acids long. The J segment lost 13 bases and the V segment lost 6 bases, leaving 12 bases of the junction unmatched. Here the CDR3 reads CASRVAGARGSLFF. As DNA, the CDR3 is TGTGCCAGCAGGGTAGCGGGGGCCCGGGGTTCGCTGTTTTTT.

The chain employs TRBV29-1 and TRBJ1-2; D might be TRBD1 (6 bases). The CDR3 is 12 residues long. Germline assignment: CDR1 SQVTM and CDR2 ANQGSEA. V gave up 5 bases and J gave up 2 bases, with 9 bases separating them. CDR3 in DNA: TGCAGCGTTTCTGGACAGAACTATGGCTACACCTTC. Amino acids: CSVSGQNYGYTF.

This clone was observed a single time. The chain combines TRBV4-2 with TRBJ2-5; 9 positions match TRBD1. The DNA matches TRBJ2-7 better at its end, which makes the J call doubtful. CDR1 is LGHNA and CDR2 is YNFKEQ in the germline V gene. The CDR3 totals 16 residues. Here the CDR3 DNA reads TGTGCCAGCAGCCCGACGGGACAGGGCGCCTCCTACGAGCAGTACTTC. Encoded protein: CASSPTGQGASYEQYF.

The genes are TRBV7-8 and TRBJ1-4, with no clear D. V was clipped by 4 bases and J by 0 bases, with 6 bases between them. The CDR3 is 14 residues long. In germline, CDR1 is SGHVS, CDR2 FQNEAQ. This CDR3 is CASSSSTTNEKLFF. The CDR3 DNA reads as TGTGCCAGCAGCTCCAGTACAACTAATGAAAAACTGTTTTTT.

The chain combines TRBV19 with TRBJ2-1, with TRBD2 matching 10 bases. The CDR3 consists of 15 residues. Germline V gene data show CDR1 as LNHDA and CDR2 as SQIVND (reference sequence). Losses at the gene ends were 3 bases for V and 8 bases for J; bases not matched to a gene: 7. The CDR3 sequence is CASSIGAGGMHEQFF. The CDR3 bases are TGTGCCAGTAGTATTGGAGCGGGGGGGATGCATGAGCAGTTCTTC.

The table lists this clone with a count of one. The rearrangement uses TRBV2 and TRBJ2-5; possible D gene TRBD2, 5 bases. The germline V gene has CDR1 SNHLY and CDR2 FYNNEI. The CDR3 is 13 residues long. The V end was cut by 7 bases, the J end by 5 bases, with 14 bases between. The CDR3 spells CASNGELGETQYF. In DNA form, the CDR3 reads TGTGCCAGCAATGGGGAGCTGGGGGAGACCCAGTACTTC.

The chain uses TRBV5-1 and TRBJ1-1, with TRBD1 identical over 7 bases. CDR1 and CDR2 (germline): SGHRS, YFSETQ. CDR3 length equals 15 residues. The V and J ends lost 0 bases and 3 bases, in that order; junction bases with no gene match: 5. The DNA of the CDR3 is TGCGCCAGCAGCTTGGGACAGGGTTGGGACACTGAAGCTTTCTTT. Translated, it gives CASSLGQGWDTEAFF.

The chain uses TRBV25-1 and TRBJ1-5; a weak D match, TRBD1 (6 bases). V lost 2 bases to trimming and J lost 3 bases, with 17 bases between them. The CDR3 is made up of 17 amino acids. The V gene's germline CDR1 is MGHDK and CDR2 SYGVNS. In DNA form, the CDR3 reads TGTGCCAGCAGTGAAAGTAGGGGGGGACTTATCAATCAGCCCCAGCATTTT. Its protein is CASSESRGGLINQPQHF.

V is TRBV30 and J is TRBJ1-5; unclear D gene. Germline lookup yields CDR1 GTSNPN and CDR2 SVGIG (reference sequence). CDR3 length: 16 residues. Trimming removed 2 bases from V and 2 bases from J, with 16 bases in between. The CDR3 loop reads CAWSSWEGLGNQPQHF. Written as DNA, the CDR3 is TGTGCCTGGAGTAGTTGGGAGGGCTTGGGCAATCAGCCCCAGCATTTT.

The J gene is TRBJ2-2, the V gene TRBV7-9; possible D gene TRBD2, 6 bases. Germline CDR1 and CDR2: SEHNR and FQNEAQ (reference sequence). CDR3 length: 16 amino acids. V dropped 5 bases and J dropped 4 bases, with 17 bases sitting between them. The CDR3 region is CASSPTAGRFTGELFF. The CDR3 nucleotides read TGTGCCAGCAGCCCCACCGCGGGGCGTTTCACCGGGGAGCTGTTTTTT. Full variable domain (remainder filled in from reference TRBV7-9 and TRBJ2-2): DTGVSQNPRHKITKRGQNVTFRCDPISEHNRLYWYRQTLGQGPEFLTYFQNEAQLEKSRLLSDRFSAERPKGSFSTLEIQRTEQGDSAMYLCASSPTAGRFTGELFFGEGSRLTVL.

In DNA form, the CDR3 reads TGTGCCAGCAGTTTAGGCAGGAATTACGAGCAGTACTTC. This translates into CASSLGRNYEQYF. J is TRBJ2-7 and V is TRBV27; D call uncertain. The ends were cut back, 2 bases at V and 4 bases at J, with 9 bases in the middle. This CDR3 is built from 13 residues. Germline CDR1 MNHEY, CDR2 SMNVEV (reference sequence).

The chain combines TRBV15 with TRBJ1-5; unclear D gene. The germline gives CDR1 LNHNV, CDR2 YYDKDF (reference sequence). The CDR3 extends over 16 amino acids. Trimming stripped 5 bases from V and 0 bases from J, with 14 bases between. CDR3 in amino acids: CATSHIPGNSNQPQHF. For the CDR3, the DNA is TGTGCCACCAGCCACATACCGGGTAATAGCAATCAGCCCCAGCATTTT.

The chain joins TRBV6-1 to TRBJ2-3, with 9 bases aligning to TRBD1. The trim removed 8 bases at V and 5 bases at J, leaving 11 bases unmatched. The CDR3 covers 15 residues. From germline, CDR1 is MNHNS and CDR2 SASEGT. The CDR3: CASVGGGQGIDTQYF. CDR3 nucleotide sequence: TGTGCCAGCGTGGGGGGGGGACAGGGTATAGATACGCAGTATTTT.

This clone showed up just a few times. V gene TRBV4-2 combines with J gene TRBJ2-7; tentative D call: TRBD2 (6 bases). Germline loops: CDR1 LGHNA, CDR2 YNFKEQ. The CDR3 extends over 18 amino acids. The V end lost 3 bases, the J end lost 3 bases, and 24 bases lay between the germline ends. In nucleotides, the CDR3 is TGTGCCAGCAGCCAGAATTCCCGGGGGAGCGGGTCAGTCTACGAGCAGTACTTC. As protein: CASSQNSRGSGSVYEQYF.

This chain joins TRBV29-1 and TRBJ1-2, with D hard to call. The CDR3 loop spans 16 amino acids. Looked up from germline, CDR1 is SQVTM and CDR2 is ANQGSEA. The V and J ends lost 0 bases and 3 bases respectively, with 17 bases between them. CDR3 sequence (DNA): TGCAGCGTTGAAGACAGTACCCAAAACCCCTACTATGGCTACACCTTC. Protein sequence: CSVEDSTQNPYYGYTF.